The 5 T cell receptor beta chains below come from one sample, sequenced in a study of T cell responses to AZD1222 COVID-19 vaccine. The repertoire was sequenced with immunoSEQ multiplex PCR; TCRdb's copy has only in-frame clones and lacks some. Among some 100,000 clones listed, approximately 84% were seen once. This material consisted of peripheral blood, taken on day 0 of AZD1222 vaccination. Every receptor here comes from an adult in good health.

The table lists this clone with a count of one. The chain joins TRBV5-4 to TRBJ2-7, with TRBD1 matching 10 bases. CDR1 is SGHNT, CDR2 YYREEE, per germline (reference sequence). V lost 5 bases, J lost 3 bases, and 8 bases stayed unmatched. CDR3 length equals 15 residues. The CDR3 region is CASSYGTGERYEQYF. CDR3 bases: TGTGCCAGCAGTTACGGGACAGGGGAACGCTACGAGCAGTACTTC.

The genes are TRBV11-2 and TRBJ2-7; 8 bases are a match to TRBD1. V lost 4 bases, J lost 2 bases, and 4 bases stayed unmatched. The CDR3 runs 14 residues. The germline gives CDR1 SGHAT, CDR2 FQNNGV. The CDR3, as DNA: TGTGCCAGCAGCTCCTACAGGGGGGCCTACGAGCAGTACTTC. This translates into CASSSYRGAYEQYF. The full variable domain, rest sourced from reference TRBV11-2 and TRBJ2-7, is EAGVAQSPRYKIIEKRQSVAFWCNPISGHATLYWYQQILGQGPKLLIQFQNNGVVDDSQLPKDRFSAERLKGVDSTLKIQPAKLEDSAVYLCASSSYRGAYEQYFGPGTRLTVT.

This chain links TRBV5-1 with TRBJ2-7; 7 positions agree with TRBD2. The CDR3 loop spans 15 amino acids. Losses at the gene ends were 4 bases for V and 0 bases for J; bases not matched to a gene: 7. The germline V gene has CDR1 SGHRS and CDR2 YFSETQ. Here the CDR3 reads CASSETSVSSYEQYF. The CDR3 bases are TGCGCCAGCAGCGAAACTAGCGTTAGCTCCTACGAGCAGTACTTC.

The rearrangement uses TRBV3-1 (or the pseudogene TRBV3-2) and TRBJ1-2; TRBD1 agrees at 7 bases. CDR1 LGHDT and CDR2 YNNKEL come from the germline V gene (reference sequence). With V trimmed by 3 bases and J by 6 bases, 7 bases remained unmatched. The CDR3 contains 14 residues. The CDR3 DNA reads TGTGCCAGCAGCCATTCGACAGGGATAAATGGCTACACCTTC. Protein product: CASSHSTGINGYTF.

The V call is TRBV2, the J call TRBJ2-2; D is unclear. The V and J ends lost 8 bases and 6 bases respectively, with 10 bases between them. This CDR3 has 12 residues. Germline V gene sequence: CDR1 SNHLY, CDR2 FYNNEI. The CDR3 DNA follows: TGTGCCAGCCACGGAGATGCCGGGGAGCTGTTTTTT. Translating gives CASHGDAGELFF.